The present T cell receptor beta chain was sequenced within a study of cytomegalovirus exposure and HLA in healthy donors. This clone was detected a few times. PCR was performed using 60 Vbeta and 13 Jbeta primers. Repertoires were generated with immunoSEQ multiplex PCR, while TCRdb's copy carries only in-frame clones and drops some. The repertoire holds about 38,000 clones, with approximately 66% as singletons. This receptor was obtained from a man aged 45-65 years in good health and CMV-seropositive. Source material: PBMCs.

The CDR3 spells CASSFDRDNQPQHF. CDR3 nucleotides: TGCGCCAGCAGCTTCGACAGGGACAATCAGCCCCAGCATTTT. The chain employs TRBV5-1 and TRBJ1-5; 7 bases map to TRBD1. Germline loops: CDR1 SGHRS, CDR2 YFSETQ. The CDR3 has 14 amino acids. The V segment lost 2 bases and the J segment 3 bases; nucleotides outside the gene matches: 2.